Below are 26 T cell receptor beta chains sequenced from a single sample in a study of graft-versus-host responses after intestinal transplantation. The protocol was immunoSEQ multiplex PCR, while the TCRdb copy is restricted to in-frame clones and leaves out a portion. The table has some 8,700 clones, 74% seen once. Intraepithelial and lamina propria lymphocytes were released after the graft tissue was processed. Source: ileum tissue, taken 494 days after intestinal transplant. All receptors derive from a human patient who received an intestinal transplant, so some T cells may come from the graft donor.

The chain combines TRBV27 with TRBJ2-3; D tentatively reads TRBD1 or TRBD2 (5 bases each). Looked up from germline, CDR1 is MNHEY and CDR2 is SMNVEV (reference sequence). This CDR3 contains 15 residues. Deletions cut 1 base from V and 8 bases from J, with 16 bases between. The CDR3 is CASSLFGGAQGTQYF. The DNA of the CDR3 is TGTGCCAGCAGTTTATTTGGGGGTGCTCAGGGTACGCAGTATTTT.

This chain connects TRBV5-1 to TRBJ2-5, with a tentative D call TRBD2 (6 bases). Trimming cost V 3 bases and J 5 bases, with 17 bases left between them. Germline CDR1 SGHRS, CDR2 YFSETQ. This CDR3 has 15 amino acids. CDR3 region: CASSSTGGLSETQYF. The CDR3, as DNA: TGCGCCAGCAGCTCTACTGGGGGGTTGAGCGAGACCCAGTACTTC.

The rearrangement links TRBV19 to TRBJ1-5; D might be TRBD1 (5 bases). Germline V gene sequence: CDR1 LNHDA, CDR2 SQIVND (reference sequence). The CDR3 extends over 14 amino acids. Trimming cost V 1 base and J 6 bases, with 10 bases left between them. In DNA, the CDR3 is TGTGCCAGTAGTATAGTAGGGGTTGGTCAGCCCCAGCATTTT. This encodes CASSIVGVGQPQHF.

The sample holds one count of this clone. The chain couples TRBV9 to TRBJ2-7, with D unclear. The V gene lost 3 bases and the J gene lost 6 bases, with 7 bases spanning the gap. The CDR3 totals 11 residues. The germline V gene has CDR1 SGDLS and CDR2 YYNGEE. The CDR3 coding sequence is TGTGCCAGCAGCGAATGGCGCGAGCAGTACTTC. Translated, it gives CASSEWREQYF.

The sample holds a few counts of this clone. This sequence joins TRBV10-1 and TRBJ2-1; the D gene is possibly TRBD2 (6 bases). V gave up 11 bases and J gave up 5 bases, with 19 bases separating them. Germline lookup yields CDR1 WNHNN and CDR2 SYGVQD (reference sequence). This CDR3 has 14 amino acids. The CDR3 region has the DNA TGCGCCTATTCGTCCCGTGGGGGGAACAATGAGCAGTTCTTC. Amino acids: CAYSSRGGNNEQFF.

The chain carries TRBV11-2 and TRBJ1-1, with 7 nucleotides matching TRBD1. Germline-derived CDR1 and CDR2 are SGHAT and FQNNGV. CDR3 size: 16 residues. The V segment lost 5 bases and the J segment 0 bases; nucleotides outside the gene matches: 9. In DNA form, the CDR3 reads TGTGCCAGCAGCGGCCGGGACAGAATTATGAACACTGAAGCTTTCTTT. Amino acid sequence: CASSGRDRIMNTEAFF.

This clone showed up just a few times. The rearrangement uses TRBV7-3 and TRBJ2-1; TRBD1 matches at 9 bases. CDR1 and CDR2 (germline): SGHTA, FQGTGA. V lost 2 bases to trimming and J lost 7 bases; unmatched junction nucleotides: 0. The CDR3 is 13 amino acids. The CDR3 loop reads CASSLDRGNEQFF. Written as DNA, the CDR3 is TGTGCCAGCAGCTTAGACAGGGGGAATGAGCAGTTCTTC.

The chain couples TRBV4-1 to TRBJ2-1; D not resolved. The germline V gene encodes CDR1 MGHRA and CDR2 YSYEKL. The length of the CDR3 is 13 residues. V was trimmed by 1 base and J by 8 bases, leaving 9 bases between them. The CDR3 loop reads CASSQVNIDEQFF. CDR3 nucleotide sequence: TGCGCCAGCAGCCAAGTCAATATCGATGAGCAGTTCTTC.

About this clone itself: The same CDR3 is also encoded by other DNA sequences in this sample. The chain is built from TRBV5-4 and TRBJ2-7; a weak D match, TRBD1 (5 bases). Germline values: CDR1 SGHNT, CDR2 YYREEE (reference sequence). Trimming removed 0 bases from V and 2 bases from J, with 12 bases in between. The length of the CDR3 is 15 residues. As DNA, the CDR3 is TGTGCCAGCAGCTTGGCCAAAGACAGACCCTACGAGCAGTACTTC. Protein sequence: CASSLAKDRPYEQYF.

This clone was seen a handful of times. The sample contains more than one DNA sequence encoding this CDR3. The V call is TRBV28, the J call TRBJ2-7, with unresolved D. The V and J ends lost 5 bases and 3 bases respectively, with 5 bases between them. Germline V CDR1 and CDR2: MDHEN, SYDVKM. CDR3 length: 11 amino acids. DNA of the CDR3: TGTGCCAGCAGTCTATACTACGAGCAGTACTTC. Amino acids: CASSLYYEQYF.

The CDR3 DNA reads as TGTGCCAGCAGCTTAGATTCTGAAGCTTTCTTT. This sequence encodes CASSLDSEAFF. The rearrangement links TRBV11-3 to TRBJ1-1; D unclear. The CDR3 extends over 11 amino acids. CDR1 is SGHNT and CDR2 is YENEEA in the germline V gene. Trimming removed 0 bases at V and 6 bases at J, with 2 bases between.

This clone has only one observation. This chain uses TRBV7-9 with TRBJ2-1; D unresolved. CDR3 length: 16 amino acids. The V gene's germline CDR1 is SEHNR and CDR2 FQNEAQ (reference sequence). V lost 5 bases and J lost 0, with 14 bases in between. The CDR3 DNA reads TGTGCCAGCAGCCCTTGGGTGGTGTACTCCTACAATGAGCAGTTCTTC. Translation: CASSPWVVYSYNEQFF.

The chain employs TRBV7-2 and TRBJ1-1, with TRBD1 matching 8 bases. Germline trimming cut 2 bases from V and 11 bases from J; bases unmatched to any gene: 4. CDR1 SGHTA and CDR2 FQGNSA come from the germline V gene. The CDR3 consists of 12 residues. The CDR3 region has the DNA TGTGCCAGCAGCTTACCAGGGGGCAGGGCTTTCTTT. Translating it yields CASSLPGGRAFF.

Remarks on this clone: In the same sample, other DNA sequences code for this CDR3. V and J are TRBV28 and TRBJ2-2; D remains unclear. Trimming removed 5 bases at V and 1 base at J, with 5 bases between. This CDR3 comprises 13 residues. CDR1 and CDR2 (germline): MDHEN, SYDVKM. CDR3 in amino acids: CASSPRNTGELFF. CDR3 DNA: TGTGCCAGCAGTCCTAGGAACACCGGGGAGCTGTTTTTT.

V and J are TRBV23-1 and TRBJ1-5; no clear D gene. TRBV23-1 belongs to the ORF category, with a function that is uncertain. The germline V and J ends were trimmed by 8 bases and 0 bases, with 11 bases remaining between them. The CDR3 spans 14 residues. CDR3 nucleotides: TGCGCCAGCGAGATCGGAATTAGCAATCAGCCCCAGCATTTT. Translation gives CASEIGISNQPQHF.

The CDR3 region has the DNA TGTGCCAGCAGCTCGGAACGGGCGCAGTATTTT. Protein: CASSSERAQYF. The V and J genes are TRBV14 and TRBJ2-3; D is uncertain. The CDR3 covers 11 residues. Trimming stripped 5 bases from V and 10 bases from J, with 10 bases between. CDR1 is SGHDN, CDR2 FVKESK, per germline.

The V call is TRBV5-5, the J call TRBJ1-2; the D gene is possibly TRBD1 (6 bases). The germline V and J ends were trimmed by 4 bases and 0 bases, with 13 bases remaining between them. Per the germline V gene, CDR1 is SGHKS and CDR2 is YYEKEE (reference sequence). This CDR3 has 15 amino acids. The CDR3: CASSPREGANYGYTF. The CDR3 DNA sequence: TGTGCCAGCAGCCCCCGGGAGGGGGCTAACTATGGCTACACCTTC.

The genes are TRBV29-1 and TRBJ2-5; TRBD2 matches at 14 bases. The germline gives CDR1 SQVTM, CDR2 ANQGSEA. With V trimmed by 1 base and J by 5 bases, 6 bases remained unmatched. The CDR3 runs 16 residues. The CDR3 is CSVEGLAGGVRETQYF. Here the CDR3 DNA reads TGCAGCGTTGAAGGACTAGCGGGAGGGGTCCGGGAGACCCAGTACTTC. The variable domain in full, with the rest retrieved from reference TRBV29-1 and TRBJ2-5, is SAVISQKPSRDICQRGTSLTIQCQVDSQVTMMFWYRQQPGQSLTLIATANQGSEATYESGFVIDKFPISRPNLTFSTLTVSNMSPEDSSIYLCSVEGLAGGVRETQYFGPGTRLLVL.

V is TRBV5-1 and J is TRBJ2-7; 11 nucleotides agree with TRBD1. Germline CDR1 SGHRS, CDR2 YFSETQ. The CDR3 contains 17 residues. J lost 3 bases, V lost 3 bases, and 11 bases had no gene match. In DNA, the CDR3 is TGCGCCAGCAGCTCAAACGCCGGGACAGGGGGTATCTACGAGCAGTACTTC. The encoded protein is CASSSNAGTGGIYEQYF.

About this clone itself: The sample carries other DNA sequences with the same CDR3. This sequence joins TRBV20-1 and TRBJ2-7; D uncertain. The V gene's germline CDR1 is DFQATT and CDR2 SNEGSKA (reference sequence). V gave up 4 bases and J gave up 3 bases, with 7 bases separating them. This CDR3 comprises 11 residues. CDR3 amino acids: CSATLNYEQYF. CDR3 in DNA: TGCAGTGCTACTCTCAACTACGAGCAGTACTTC.

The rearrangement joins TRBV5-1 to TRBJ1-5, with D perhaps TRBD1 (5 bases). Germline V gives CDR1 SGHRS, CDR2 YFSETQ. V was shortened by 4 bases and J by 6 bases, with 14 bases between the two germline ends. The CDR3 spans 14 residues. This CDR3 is CASSGGERGQPQHF. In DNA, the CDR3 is TGCGCCAGCAGCGGGGGGGAACGCGGTCAGCCCCAGCATTTT. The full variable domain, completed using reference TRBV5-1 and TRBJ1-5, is KAGVTQTPRYLIKTRGQQVTLSCSPISGHRSVSWYQQTPGQGLQFLFEYFSETQRNKGNFPGRFSGRQFSNSRSEMNVSTLELGDSALYLCASSGGERGQPQHFGDGTRLSIL.

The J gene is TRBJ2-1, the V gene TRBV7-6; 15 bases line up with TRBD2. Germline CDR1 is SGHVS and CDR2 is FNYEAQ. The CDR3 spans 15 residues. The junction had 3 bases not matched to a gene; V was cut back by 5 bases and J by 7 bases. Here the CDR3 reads CASSLGLAGGNEQFF. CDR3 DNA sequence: TGTGCCAGCAGCCTTGGACTAGCGGGAGGGAATGAGCAGTTCTTC.

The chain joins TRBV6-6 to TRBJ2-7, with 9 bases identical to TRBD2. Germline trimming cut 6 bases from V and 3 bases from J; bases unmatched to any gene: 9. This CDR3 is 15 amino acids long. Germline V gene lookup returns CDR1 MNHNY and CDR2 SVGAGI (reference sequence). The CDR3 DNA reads TGTGCCAGCAGCGATTCGACTAGCGGATACTACGAGCAGTACTTC. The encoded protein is CASSDSTSGYYEQYF.

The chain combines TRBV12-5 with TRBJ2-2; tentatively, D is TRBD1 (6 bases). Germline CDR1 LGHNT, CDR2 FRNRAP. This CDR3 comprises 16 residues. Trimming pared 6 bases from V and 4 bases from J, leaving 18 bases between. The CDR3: CASGQHNVGGTGELFF. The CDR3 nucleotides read TGTGCTAGTGGGCAACACAATGTAGGGGGCACCGGGGAGCTGTTTTTT.

The CDR3 reads CATSRETSGSNEQFF. CDR3 bases: TGTGCCACCAGCAGAGAAACTAGCGGGAGCAATGAGCAGTTCTTC. The chain uses TRBV15 and TRBJ2-1, with TRBD2 identical over 11 bases. The CDR3 extends over 15 amino acids. CDR1 LNHNV and CDR2 YYDKDF come from the germline V gene (reference sequence). J lost 6 bases, V lost 0 bases, and 1 base had no gene match.

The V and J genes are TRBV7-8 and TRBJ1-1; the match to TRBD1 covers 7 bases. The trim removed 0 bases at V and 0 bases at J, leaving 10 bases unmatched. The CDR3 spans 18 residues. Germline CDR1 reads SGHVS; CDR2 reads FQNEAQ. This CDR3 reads CASSLATPGQALNTEAFF. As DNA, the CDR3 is TGTGCCAGCAGCTTAGCGACGCCCGGACAGGCCCTGAACACTGAAGCTTTCTTT.